This is a list of T cell receptor beta chains from one sample in a study of CD8+CD57+ T cells in acquired aplastic anemia. One entry per CDR3 protein results from TCRdb running MiXCR on the reads. Of approximately 380,000 distinct CDR3 sequences detected, 55% to 75% appear once; the ten largest clones hold 4%. Sequencing was performed on sorted CD4+, CD8+, or CD8+CD57+ T cells (not recorded which) from PBMCs. The receptor source for this set is a human donor in good health, serving as a control. CDR3s include the opening cysteine and the closing phenylalanine or tryptophan. D genes are given only for firm matches. The size of a clone is reported for some rows only, either as once, few or many, or as a class for expanded clones.

>.|TRBV10-1|.|TRBJ2-7
CASSAGSNYEQYF
TGCGCCAGCAGTGCGGGCAGCAACTACGAGCAGTACTTC
>many|TRBV6-1|.|TRBJ1-4
CASSAQGSNEKLFF
TGTGCCAGCAGTGCCCAGGGCTCTAATGAAAAACTGTTTTTT
>.|TRBV29-1|.|TRBJ1-2
CSVGPGRNYGYTF
TGCAGCGTTGGACCCGGGCGGAACTATGGCTACACCTTC
>many|TRBV20-1|.|TRBJ1-2
CSARSGYSNYGYTF
TGCAGTGCTAGGTCGGGTTACTCTAACTATGGCTACACCTTC
>.|TRBV6-5|.|TRBJ1-2
CASSETGANYGYTF
TGTGCCAGCAGTGAGACAGGAGCTAACTATGGCTACACCTTC
>many|TRBV19|.|TRBJ2-1
CASRGPSSYNEQFF
TGTGCCAGCCGGGGCCCGAGCTCCTACAATGAGCAGTTCTTC
>.|TRBV30|.|TRBJ2-7
CAFRDISYEQYF
TGTGCCTTCCGGGACATATCCTACGAGCAGTACTTC
>many|TRBV6-6|.|TRBJ2-5
CASSYGGETQYF
TGTGCCAGCAGTTATGGGGGGGAGACCCAGTACTTC
>.|TRBV6-1|.|TRBJ1-1
CASRVGGRSGTEAFF
TGTGCCAGCAGGGTCGGGGGGCGAAGCGGCACTGAAGCTTTCTTT
>once|TRBV6-1|.|TRBJ2-2
CASSVLGSGNTGELFF
TGTGCCAGCAGTGTTCTTGGTAGCGGGAACACCGGGGAGCTGTTTTTT
>few|TRBV12-3/TRBV12-4|TRBD1|TRBJ1-6
CASSPGGTGLSPLHF
TGTGCCAGTTCGCCCGGCGGGACAGGGCTTTCACCCCTCCACTTT
>many|TRBV6-1|.|TRBJ2-7
CASTAGQGTYEQYF
TGTGCCAGCACGGCGGGGCAGGGTACTTACGAGCAGTACTTC
>once|TRBV12-3/TRBV12-4|.|TRBJ2-5
CATSSDSLQETQYF
TGTGCCACCAGCTCGGACAGTCTCCAAGAGACCCAGTACTTC
>.|TRBV20-1|TRBD1|TRBJ1-1
CSAPFAGGDTEAFF
TGCAGTGCTCCCTTTGCAGGGGGGGACACTGAAGCTTTCTTT
>.|TRBV7-7|.|TRBJ2-1
CASSLEGREQFF
TGTGCCAGCAGCTTAGAGGGGCGGGAGCAGTTCTTC
>.|TRBV20-1|.|TRBJ1-2
CSAGRDGYTF
TGCAGTGCTGGGCGGGACGGCTACACCTTC
>.|TRBV9|TRBD1|TRBJ1-1
CASRQGQESNEAFF
TGTGCCAGCAGGCAGGGACAGGAGAGCAATGAAGCTTTCTTT
>.|TRBV14|.|TRBJ2-5
CASSAACGHKTQNF
TGTGCCAGCAGCGCGGCATGCGGGCACAAGACCCAGAACTTC
>many|TRBV7-3|TRBD2|TRBJ2-5
CASSLEGAGGPVETQYF
TGTGCCAGCAGCTTAGAGGGAGCGGGGGGGCCGGTCGAGACCCAGTACTTC
>many|TRBV9|.|TRBJ2-2
CASSVGTTGRNTGELFF
TGTGCCAGCAGCGTTGGAACGACAGGCAGGAACACCGGGGAGCTGTTTTTT
>.|TRBV9|.|TRBJ2-5
CASSEGKGQDTQYF
TGTGCCAGCAGCGAGGGAAAAGGACAAGATACCCAGTACTTC
>many|TRBV7-2|.|TRBJ1-1
CASSARLNTEAFF
TGTGCCAGCAGCGCCCGCCTGAACACTGAAGCTTTCTTT
>.|TRBV20-1|.|TRBJ1-4
CSARVVATNEKLFF
TGCAGTGCTAGAGTGGTTGCAACTAATGAAAAACTGTTTTTT
>few|TRBV4-2|TRBD2|TRBJ2-5
CASSQSSSGGETQYF
TGTGCCAGCAGCCAATCCTCCTCGGGGGGAGAGACCCAGTACTTC
>few|TRBV20-1|.|TRBJ2-1
CSALLTHNEQFF
TGCAGTGCCCTTTTGACACACAATGAGCAGTTCTTC